This T cell receptor beta chain was documented in a study of CD8+ T cells in alopecia areata. Whole-study context: Twice daily, treated patients received 5 to 10 mg of oral tofacitinib.

In each case, RNA was isolated and then reverse transcribed into cDNA as the sequencing template. Generated by immunoSEQ multiplex PCR, the TCRdb table keeps only in-frame clones and is missing some. The data show around 99,000 clones, roughly 84% seen once. About this clone: Its specificity is unknown.

Treatment of the sample: oral pan-JAK inhibitor, 5-10 mg twice daily. Broader study findings: Tofacitinib delivered significant drops in scalp clonality and in expanded CD8+ clones among the top 100. A large proportion of expanded lesional clones were detected persisting in scalp and blood during tofacitinib.

The CDR3 spans 14 residues. J lost 5 bases, V lost 4 bases, and 7 bases had no gene match. Germline CDR1 reads SGHTS; CDR2 reads YDEGEE. The receptor was derived from a human donor with alopecia areata. The chain is built from TRBV5-8 and TRBJ1-2; TRBD1 aligns across 8 bases. Here the sequenced sample was CD8+ T cells sorted from blood, taken at week 24, from a patient treated with tofacitinib. CDR3 in amino acids: CASSPPGTGYGYTF. CDR3 DNA: TGTGCCAGCAGCCCCCCCGGGACAGGTTATGGCTACACCTTC. The variable domain in full, completed from reference TRBV5-8 and TRBJ1-2, reads EAGVTQSPTHLIKTRGQQATLRCSPISGHTSVYWYQQALGLGLQFLLWYDEGEERNRGNFPPRFSGRQFPNYSSELNVNALELEDSALYLCASSPPGTGYGYTFGSGTRLTVV.